Many counts were recorded for the clone carrying this TCR beta chain. The antigen is not known. The CDR3 extends over 14 amino acids. V was clipped by 2 bases and J by 3 bases, with 8 bases between them. Germline V lookup: CDR1 SNHLY, CDR2 FYNNEI. Using unique molecular identifiers, the investigators prepared the TCRbeta library. TCRdb reprocessed the PCR reads via MiXCR and lists one record per CDR3 protein. The sample consists of around 700,000 distinct CDR3 sequences, roughly 14% of them appearing once. The data belong to a study of T-cell reconstitution after alpha-beta-depleted transplantation in children. Overall study findings and caveats: Surviving recipient T cells and thymic progenitors produced the high day-60 TCRbeta diversity seen in some patients.

The TCR sequence derives from a girl aged 2 to 10 with congenital amegakaryocytic thrombocytopenia, due to receive a stem cell transplant. This chain joins TRBV2 and TRBJ2-1; TRBD2 is a possible D gene (5 bases). Material: PBMCs, obtained before TCRalphabeta/CD19-depleted stem cell transplant. CDR3 bases: TGTGCCAGCAGTGAACAACGGGGCTACAATGAGCAGTTCTTC. Translating gives CASSEQRGYNEQFF. The variable domain in full, with the rest retrieved from reference TRBV2 and TRBJ2-1, is EPEVTQTPSHQVTQMGQEVILRCVPISNHLYFYWYRQILGQKVEFLVSFYNNEISEKSEIFDDQFSVERPDGSNFTLKIRSTKLEDSAMYFCASSEQRGYNEQFFGPGTRLTVL.